This T cell receptor (beta chain) was identified in a study of CD8+ T cells in alopecia areata. Collected material from alopecia areata patients comprised lesional scalp punch biopsies and peripheral blood. Sequencing used cDNA as its template, made by extracting RNA and reverse transcribing it. Method: immunoSEQ multiplex PCR; TCRdb's copy keeps in-frame clones and lacks some. The table records roughly 200,000 clones, over 55% of them present only once. This clone was recorded a few times. The antigen remains unidentified. Whole-study findings and limits: Normal scalp had lower clonality than lesional scalp, with alopecia totalis/universalis lesions showing this most strongly. Normal skin's resident alphabeta T cells are sequenced alongside lesional scalp T cells.

V was pared by 5 bases and J by 3 bases, with 13 bases between. Germline assignment: CDR1 MNHEY and CDR2 SVGAGI. This CDR3 has 15 residues. This sequence was found in a human donor with alopecia areata. V gene TRBV6-5 combines with J gene TRBJ1-4, with TRBD1 as a possible D gene (6 bases). This specimen was CD4+ T cells sorted from blood, taken at week 0. This chain's CDR3 is CASSRNRVSNEKLFF. In DNA, the CDR3 is TGTGCCAGCAGTAGAAACAGGGTATCTAATGAAAAACTGTTTTTT.